This T cell receptor beta chain is from a study of CD8+CD57+ T cells in acquired aplastic anemia. Study-level background: The mean DNA yield obtained from sorted CD4+ and CD8+ cells came to about 3 ug. Study results and limitations: Patients did not significantly differ from controls in CD8+ Simpson's diversity.

This clonotype showed up many times. No antigen is known for it. The CDR3 contains 14 residues. Losses at the gene ends were 4 bases for V and 5 bases for J; bases not matched to a gene: 6. The germline gives CDR1 MDHEN, CDR2 SYDVKM. Researchers used genomic DNA as the template to profile TCR beta VDJ and CDR3. TCRdb redid the calling of the reads with MiXCR, one entry per CDR3 protein. Of approximately 130,000 distinct CDR3 sequences in the sample, over 30% were seen once. Patients who underwent sequencing had shown CD8+CD57+ cell expansion by flow cytometry. Everyone among the patients had severe acquired aplastic anemia. When blood sampling took place, the patients had received no therapy.

This receptor was identified in a human donor with aplastic anemia. Sequenced sample: sorted CD4+, CD8+, or CD8+CD57+ T cells (not recorded which) from PBMCs. The chain combines TRBV28 with TRBJ1-1; TRBD1 aligns across 8 bases. CDR3 region: CASSYGQGRTEAFF. CDR3 coding DNA: TGTGCCAGCAGTTACGGACAGGGAAGGACTGAAGCTTTCTTT.